This T cell receptor (beta chain) emerged from a study of cytotoxic CD8 clonotypes in ibrutinib-treated CLL. Study at large: Of a cohort that held about 12 relapsed/refractory and roughly 15 treatment-naive patients, approximately 18 were IGHV unmutated. Treatment had run for a median about 12 months, range 6 to 36, when response samples were taken.

The table came from immunoSEQ multiplex PCR; TCRdb's copy has only in-frame clones and leaves some out. The sample lists around 140,000 clones; around three quarters were seen once. With 5 bases clipped from V and 8 bases from J, the junction kept 9 bases outside the gene matches. The CDR3 sequence is 13 residues long. Per the germline V gene, CDR1 is SQVTM and CDR2 is ANQGSEA. Sequenced here: PBMCs, sampled after 12 months of ibrutinib treatment. The chain links TRBV29-1 to TRBJ1-2; 9 nucleotides agree with TRBD1. The sequence derives from a human donor with chronic lymphocytic leukemia. The CDR3 region has the DNA TGCAGCGTTCAATCCGGGACAGGGAGGGGCTACACCTTC. Protein: CSVQSGTGRGYTF.